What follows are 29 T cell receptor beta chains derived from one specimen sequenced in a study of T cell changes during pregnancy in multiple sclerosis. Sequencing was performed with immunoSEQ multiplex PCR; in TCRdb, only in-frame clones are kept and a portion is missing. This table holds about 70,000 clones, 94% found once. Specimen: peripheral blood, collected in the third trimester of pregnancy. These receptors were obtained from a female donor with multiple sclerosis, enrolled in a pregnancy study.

CDR3 sequence: CASSLLRGQGTSPLHF. The CDR3 nucleotides read TGTGCCAGCAGCCTCCTCCGGGGACAGGGCACTTCACCCCTCCACTTT. The chain combines TRBV4-2 with TRBJ1-6, with 9 nucleotides matching TRBD1. The V gene's germline CDR1 is LGHNA and CDR2 YNFKEQ. The CDR3 has 16 amino acids. The ends lost 4 bases at V and 9 bases at J; junction bases unmatched: 10.

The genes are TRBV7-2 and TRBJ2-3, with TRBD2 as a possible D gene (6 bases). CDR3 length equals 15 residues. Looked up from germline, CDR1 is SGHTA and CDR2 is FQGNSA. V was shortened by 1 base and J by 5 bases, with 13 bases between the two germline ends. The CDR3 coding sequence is TGTGCCAGCAGCTTAGTTGCGCGGGGTAGAGATACGCAGTATTTT. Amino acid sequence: CASSLVARGRDTQYF.

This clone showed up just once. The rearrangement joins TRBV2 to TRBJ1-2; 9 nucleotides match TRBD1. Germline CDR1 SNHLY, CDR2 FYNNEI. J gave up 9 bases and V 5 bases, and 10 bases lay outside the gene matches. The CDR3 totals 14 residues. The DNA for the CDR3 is TGTGCCAGCAGTAACGAAGGGGACAGGGATCGCTACACCTTC. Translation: CASSNEGDRDRYTF.

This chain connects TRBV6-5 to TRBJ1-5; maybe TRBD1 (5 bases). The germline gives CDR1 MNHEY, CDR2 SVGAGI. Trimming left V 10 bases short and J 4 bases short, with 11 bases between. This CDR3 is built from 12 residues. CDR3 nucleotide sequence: TGTGCCACCCAGCAGGGAAATCAGCCCCAGCATTTT. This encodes CATQQGNQPQHF.

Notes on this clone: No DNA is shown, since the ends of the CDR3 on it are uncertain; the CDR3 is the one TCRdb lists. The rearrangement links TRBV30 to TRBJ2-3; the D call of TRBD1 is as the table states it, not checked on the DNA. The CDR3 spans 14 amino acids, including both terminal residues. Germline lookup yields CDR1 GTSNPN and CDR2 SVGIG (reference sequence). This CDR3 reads CAWSVALGAGVEYF.

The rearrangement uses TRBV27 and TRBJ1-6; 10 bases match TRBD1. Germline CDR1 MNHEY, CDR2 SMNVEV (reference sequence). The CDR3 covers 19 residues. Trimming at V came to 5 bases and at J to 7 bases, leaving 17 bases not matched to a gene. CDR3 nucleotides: TGTGCCAGCAGTCGCGACAGGGGGCTAGGGGTAATAAAAAATTCACCCCTCCACTTT. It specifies CASSRDRGLGVIKNSPLHF.

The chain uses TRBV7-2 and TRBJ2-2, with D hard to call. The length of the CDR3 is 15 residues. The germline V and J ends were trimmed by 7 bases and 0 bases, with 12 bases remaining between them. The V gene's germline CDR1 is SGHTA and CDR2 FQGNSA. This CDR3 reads CASTPLGSNTGELFF. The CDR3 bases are TGTGCCAGCACCCCCCTCGGGTCGAACACCGGGGAGCTGTTTTTT.

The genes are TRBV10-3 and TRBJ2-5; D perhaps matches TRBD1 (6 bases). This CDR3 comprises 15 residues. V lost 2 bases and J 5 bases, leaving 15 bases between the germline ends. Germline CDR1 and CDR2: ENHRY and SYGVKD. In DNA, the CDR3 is TGTGCCATCAGTGAGCCCAACTTCAGGGGTGAGACCCAGTACTTC. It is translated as CAISEPNFRGETQYF.

Written as DNA, the CDR3 is TGTGCCTGGAGACCCTCCCGTTTCTTTCGTACGGGTTCACCCCTCCACTTT. This sequence encodes CAWRPSRFFRTGSPLHF. V is TRBV30 and J is TRBJ1-6; no definite D call. CDR3 length equals 17 residues. V shed 3 bases and J shed 9 bases, with 24 bases lying between them. Germline V lookup: CDR1 GTSNPN, CDR2 SVGIG (reference sequence).

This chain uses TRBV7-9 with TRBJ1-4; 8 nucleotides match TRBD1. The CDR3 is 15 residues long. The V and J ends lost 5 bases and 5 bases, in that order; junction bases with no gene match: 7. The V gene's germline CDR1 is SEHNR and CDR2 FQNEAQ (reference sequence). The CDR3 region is CASSTRDRLNEKLFF. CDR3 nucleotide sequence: TGTGCCAGCAGCACCAGGGACAGGCTAAATGAAAAACTGTTTTTT.

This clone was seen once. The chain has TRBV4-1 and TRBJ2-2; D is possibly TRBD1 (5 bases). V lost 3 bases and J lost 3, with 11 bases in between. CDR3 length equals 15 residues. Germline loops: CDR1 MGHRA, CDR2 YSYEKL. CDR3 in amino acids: CASSQGQPYTGELFF. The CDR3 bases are TGCGCCAGCAGCCAGGGGCAACCTTACACCGGGGAGCTGTTTTTT.

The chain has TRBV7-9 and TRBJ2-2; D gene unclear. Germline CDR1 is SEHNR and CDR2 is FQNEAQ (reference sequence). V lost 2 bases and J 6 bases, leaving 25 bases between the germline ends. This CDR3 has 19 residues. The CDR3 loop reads CASSLSFFAQVPNPGELFF. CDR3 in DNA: TGTGCCAGCAGCTTATCGTTCTTTGCCCAGGTTCCCAATCCCGGGGAGCTGTTTTTT. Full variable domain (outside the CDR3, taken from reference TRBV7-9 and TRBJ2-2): DTGVSQNPRHKITKRGQNVTFRCDPISEHNRLYWYRQTLGQGPEFLTYFQNEAQLEKSRLLSDRFSAERPKGSFSTLEIQRTEQGDSAMYLCASSLSFFAQVPNPGELFFGEGSRLTVL.

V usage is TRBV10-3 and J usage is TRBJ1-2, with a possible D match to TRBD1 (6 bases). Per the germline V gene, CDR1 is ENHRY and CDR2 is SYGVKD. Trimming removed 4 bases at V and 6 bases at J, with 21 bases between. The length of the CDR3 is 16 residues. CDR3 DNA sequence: TGTGCCATCAGTGTCTTAGAGGCGGCAGGGGCTAATGGCTACACCTTC. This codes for CAISVLEAAGANGYTF.

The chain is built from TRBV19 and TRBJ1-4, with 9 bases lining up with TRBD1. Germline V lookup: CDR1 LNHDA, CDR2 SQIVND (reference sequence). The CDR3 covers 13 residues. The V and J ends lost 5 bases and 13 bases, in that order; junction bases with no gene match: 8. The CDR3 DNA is TGTGCCAGTAGTTGGGGACAGGGAAAAGGACTGTTTTTT. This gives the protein CASSWGQGKGLFF.

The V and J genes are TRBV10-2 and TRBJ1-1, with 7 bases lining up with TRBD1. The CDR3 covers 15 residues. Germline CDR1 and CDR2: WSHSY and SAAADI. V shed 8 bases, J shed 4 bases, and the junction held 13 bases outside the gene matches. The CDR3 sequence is CASAPMTGMGTEAFF. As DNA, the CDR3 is TGCGCCAGCGCCCCCATGACAGGGATGGGCACTGAAGCTTTCTTT.

The CDR3 DNA follows: TGTGCCAGCAGTACACGAAGGGGGGGGAGGGAAAAACTGTTTTTT. Protein product: CASSTRRGGREKLFF. The rearrangement joins TRBV27 to TRBJ1-4; TRBD1 might be the D (6 bases). Germline values: CDR1 MNHEY, CDR2 SMNVEV (reference sequence). The ends were cut back, 5 bases at V and 8 bases at J, with 18 bases in the middle. CDR3 length equals 15 residues.

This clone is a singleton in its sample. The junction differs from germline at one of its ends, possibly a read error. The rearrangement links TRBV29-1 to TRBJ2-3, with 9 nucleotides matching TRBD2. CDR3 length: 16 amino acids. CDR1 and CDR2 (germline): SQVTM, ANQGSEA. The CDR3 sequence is CSVEGLAGQVGDTQYF. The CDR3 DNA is TGCAGCGTAGAAGGGCTAGCGGGGCAAGTTGGGGATACGCAGTATTTT.

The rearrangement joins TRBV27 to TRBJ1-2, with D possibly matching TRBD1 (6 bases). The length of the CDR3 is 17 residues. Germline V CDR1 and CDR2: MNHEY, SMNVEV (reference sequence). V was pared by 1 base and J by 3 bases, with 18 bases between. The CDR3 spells CASSLLAPQGIDYGYTF. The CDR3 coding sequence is TGTGCCAGCAGTTTATTAGCCCCACAGGGAATAGACTATGGCTACACCTTC.

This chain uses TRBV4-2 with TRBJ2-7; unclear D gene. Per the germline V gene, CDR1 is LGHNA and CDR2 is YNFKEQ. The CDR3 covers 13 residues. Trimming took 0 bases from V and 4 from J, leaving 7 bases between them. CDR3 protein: CASSQDLGYEQYF. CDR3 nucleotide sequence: TGTGCCAGCAGCCAAGATCTAGGTTACGAGCAGTACTTC.

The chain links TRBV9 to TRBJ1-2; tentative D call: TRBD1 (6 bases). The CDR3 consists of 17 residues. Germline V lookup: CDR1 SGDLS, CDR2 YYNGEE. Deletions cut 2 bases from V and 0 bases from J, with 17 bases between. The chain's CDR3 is CASSVGRGPEANYGYTF. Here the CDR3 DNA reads TGTGCCAGCAGCGTCGGCAGGGGCCCTGAAGCTAACTATGGCTACACCTTC.

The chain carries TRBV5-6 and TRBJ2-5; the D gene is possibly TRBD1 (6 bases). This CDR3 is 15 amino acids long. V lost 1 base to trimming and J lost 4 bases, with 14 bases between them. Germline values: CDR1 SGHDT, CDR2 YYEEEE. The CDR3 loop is CASSLPGHWGETQYF. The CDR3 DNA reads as TGTGCCAGCAGCTTGCCGGGACACTGGGGAGAGACCCAGTACTTC.

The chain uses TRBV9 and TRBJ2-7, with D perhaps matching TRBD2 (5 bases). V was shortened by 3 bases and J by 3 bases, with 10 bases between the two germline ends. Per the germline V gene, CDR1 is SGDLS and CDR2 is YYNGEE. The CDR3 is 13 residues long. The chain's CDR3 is CASSGAVDYEQYF. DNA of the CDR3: TGTGCCAGCAGCGGAGCGGTAGACTACGAGCAGTACTTC.

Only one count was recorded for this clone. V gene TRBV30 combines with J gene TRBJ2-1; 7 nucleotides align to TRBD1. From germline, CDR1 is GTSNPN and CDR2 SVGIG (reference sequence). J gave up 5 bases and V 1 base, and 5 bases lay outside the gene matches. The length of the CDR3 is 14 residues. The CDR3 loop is CAWSDGTANNEQFF. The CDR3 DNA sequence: TGTGCCTGGAGTGACGGGACAGCAAACAATGAGCAGTTCTTC.

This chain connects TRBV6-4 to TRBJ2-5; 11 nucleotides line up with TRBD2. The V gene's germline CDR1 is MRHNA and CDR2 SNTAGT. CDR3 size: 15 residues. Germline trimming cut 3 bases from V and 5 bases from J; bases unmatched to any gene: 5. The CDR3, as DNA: TGTGCCAGCAGTGAAGTAGCGGGGGGGCAGGAGACCCAGTACTTC. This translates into CASSEVAGGQETQYF.

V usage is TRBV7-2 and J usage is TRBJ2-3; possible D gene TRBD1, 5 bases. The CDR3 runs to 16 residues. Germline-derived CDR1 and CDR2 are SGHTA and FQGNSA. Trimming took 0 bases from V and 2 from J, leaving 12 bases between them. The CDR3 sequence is CASSLASLGVTDTQYF. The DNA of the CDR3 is TGTGCCAGCAGCTTAGCGTCCCTAGGGGTCACAGATACGCAGTATTTT.

In DNA form, the CDR3 reads TGTGCCAGTAGTATCCGATCCCCGACAGGAGGAAACTATGGCTACACCTTC. This codes for CASSIRSPTGGNYGYTF. V and J are TRBV19 and TRBJ1-2; a weak D match, TRBD1 (6 bases). Germline CDR1 reads LNHDA; CDR2 reads SQIVND (reference sequence). V lost 3 bases to trimming and J lost 2 bases, with 19 bases between them. The CDR3 runs to 17 residues.

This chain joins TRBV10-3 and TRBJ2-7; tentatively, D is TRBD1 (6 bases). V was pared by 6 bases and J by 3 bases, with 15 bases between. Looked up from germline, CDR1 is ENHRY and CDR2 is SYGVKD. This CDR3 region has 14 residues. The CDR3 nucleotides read TGTGCCATCAGCCCCCCCGGACAGCTCTACGAGCAGTACTTC. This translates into CAISPPGQLYEQYF.

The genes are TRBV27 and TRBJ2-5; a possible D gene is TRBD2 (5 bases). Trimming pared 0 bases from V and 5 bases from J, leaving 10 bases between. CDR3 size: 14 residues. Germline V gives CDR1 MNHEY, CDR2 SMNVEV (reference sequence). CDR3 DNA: TGTGCCAGCAGTTTATCACGGGGTTGGGAGACCCAGTACTTC. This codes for CASSLSRGWETQYF.

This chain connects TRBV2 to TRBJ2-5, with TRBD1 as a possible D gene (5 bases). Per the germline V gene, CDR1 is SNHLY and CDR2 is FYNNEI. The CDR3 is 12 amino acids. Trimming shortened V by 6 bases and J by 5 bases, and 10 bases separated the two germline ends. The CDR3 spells CASSGHQETQYF. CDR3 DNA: TGTGCCAGCAGCGGACATCAGGAGACCCAGTACTTC. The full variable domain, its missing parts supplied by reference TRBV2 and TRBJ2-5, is EPEVTQTPSHQVTQMGQEVILRCVPISNHLYFYWYRQILGQKVEFLVSFYNNEISEKSEIFDDQFSVERPDGSNFTLKIRSTKLEDSAMYFCASSGHQETQYFGPGTRLLVL.